These T cell receptor beta chains were read from a single sample in a study of blood T cells in healthy people across ages. TCRdb independently ran MiXCR on the 5' RACE reads; one entry per CDR3 protein. The sample records about 1.4 million distinct CDR3 sequences, approximately 59% being singletons. The source material was blood. All receptors come from a man aged 18-30 years in good health. Each CDR3 is given with its conserved first and last residue. A D gene is named only where the DNA matches it firmly. The size entry is marked missing in some rows and otherwise reads once, few, many or a size class.

d_call j_call clone_size v_call cdr3_aa cdr3_nt
. TRBJ1-1 . TRBV20-1 CSARKEIGTEAFF TGCAGTGCACGAAAGGAAATAGGCACTGAAGCTTTCTTT
TRBD1 TRBJ2-7 once TRBV5-5 CASSFGQALGYEQYF TGTGCCAGCAGCTTCGGACAGGCTTTAGGATACGAGCAGTACTTC
. TRBJ2-3 few TRBV2 CASRKSEEDTQYF TGTGCCAGCAGAAAAAGTGAGGAAGATACGCAGTATTTT
. TRBJ1-2 . TRBV27 CASSPDGSRDGYTF TGTGCCAGCAGCCCTGATGGGTCCCGGGATGGCTACACCTTC
. TRBJ1-4 . TRBV21-1 CASSKGGGKNEKLFF TGTGCCAGCAGCAAAGGTGGTGGAAAGAATGAAAAACTGTTTTTT
. TRBJ2-3 few TRBV6-1 CASRSGWDTQYF TGTGCCAGCAGGTCGGGATGGGATACGCAGTATTTT
. TRBJ2-7 few TRBV4-1 CASSLAPRGSPYEQYF TGCGCCAGCAGCCTAGCGCCACGGGGTAGCCCCTACGAGCAGTACTTC
TRBD1 TRBJ2-7 few TRBV29-1 CSVTTGTDYEQYF TGCAGCGTTACGACAGGGACCGACTACGAGCAGTACTTC
. TRBJ2-2 . TRBV20-1 CSARLAGATGELFF TGCAGTGCTAGATTGGCGGGGGCCACCGGGGAGCTGTTTTTT
. TRBJ2-7 . TRBV6-1 CASSDPGNEQYF TGTGCCAGCAGTGATCCAGGGAACGAGCAGTACTTC
TRBD1 TRBJ2-7 few TRBV7-9 CASSLISGQGENEQYF TGTGCCAGCAGCTTAATTTCGGGACAGGGGGAAAACGAGCAGTACTTC
. TRBJ2-7 few TRBV3-1 CASSQSQGYEQYF TGCGCCAGCAGCCAGTCACAGGGCTACGAGCAGTACTTC
. TRBJ1-2 few TRBV20-1 CSARVGVLPYGYTF TGCAGTGCTAGAGTGGGGGTTTTACCCTATGGCTACACCTTC
TRBD2 TRBJ2-7 . TRBV3-1 CASSQTTGGSPYEQYF TGTGCCAGCAGCCAGACCACCGGGGGGAGTCCCTACGAGCAGTACTTC
TRBD2 TRBJ2-1 once TRBV7-2 CASSLTLAGGHNEQFF TGTGCCAGCAGCTTAACTCTAGCGGGGGGGCACAATGAGCAGTTCTTC
TRBD1 TRBJ1-5 . TRBV10-3 CANLRTGRNQPQHF TGTGCCAACCTTAGGACAGGTCGCAATCAGCCCCAGCATTTT
. TRBJ2-5 few TRBV20-1 CSARLGPQETQYF TGCAGTGCTAGATTAGGTCCTCAAGAGACCCAGTACTTC
. TRBJ2-1 . TRBV11-2 CASSLVGSSQFF TGTGCCAGCAGCTTAGTGGGCAGCAGTCAGTTCTTC
TRBD1 TRBJ2-7 . TRBV12-3/TRBV12-4 CASSFRGQGVDEQYF TGTGCCAGCAGTTTCAGGGGACAGGGGGTCGACGAGCAGTACTTC
TRBD2 TRBJ2-1 . TRBV5-1 CASSLPRLAGGNNEQFF TGCGCCAGCAGCTTGCCCCGACTAGCGGGAGGGAACAATGAGCAGTTCTTC
TRBD2 TRBJ2-3 few TRBV9 CASSVAASGVTDTQYF TGTGCCAGCAGCGTAGCGGCTAGCGGGGTCACAGATACGCAGTATTTT
. TRBJ2-5 . TRBV12-3/TRBV12-4 CASSLNTGETQYF TGTGCCAGCAGTTTAAACACCGGGGAGACCCAGTACTTC
TRBD2 TRBJ2-7 . TRBV11-2 CASSYTSGGVLETQYF TGTGCCAGCAGCTATACTAGCGGGGGGGTCTTGGAGACTCAGTACTTC
TRBD1 TRBJ1-2 . TRBV12-3/TRBV12-4 CASSLNPGGVPGYTF TGTGCCAGCAGTTTGAACCCAGGGGGCGTTCCTGGCTACACCTTC
. TRBJ1-2 . TRBV6-5 CASSGREANYGYTF TGTGCCAGCAGTGGCAGGGAAGCTAACTATGGCTACACCTTC
TRBD1 TRBJ2-3 few TRBV29-1 CSARTGEEDTQYF TGCAGCGCCAGGACAGGGGAAGAGGATACGCAGTATTTT
. TRBJ2-7 . TRBV4-1 CASSQINSYEQYF TGCGCCAGCAGCCAGATCAACAGCTACGAGCAGTACTTC
. TRBJ2-7 . TRBV20-1 CSTKLQTLSYEQYF TGCAGTACTAAGCTACAGACCCTTTCCTACGAGCAGTACTTC
TRBD1 TRBJ1-2 . TRBV12-3/TRBV12-4 CASSPRDRERGGYTF TGTGCCAGCAGCCCCCGGGACAGGGAGAGGGGCGGCTACACCTTC
. TRBJ2-6 . TRBV27 CASSDSPVSGANVLTF TGTGCCAGCAGTGACAGTCCTGTCTCTGGGGCCAACGTCCTGACTTTC
TRBD2 TRBJ2-3 . TRBV10-3 CAISEAITSGGAWSTDTQYF TGTGCCATCAGTGAGGCCATCACTAGCGGGGGGGCCTGGAGCACAGATACGCAGTATTTT
. TRBJ2-6 . TRBV5-1 CASSPTGLFGANVLTF TGCGCCAGCAGCCCTACAGGGTTATTTGGGGCCAACGTCCTGACTTTC
TRBD1 TRBJ1-1 . TRBV5-1 CASIGQGMRNTEAFF TGCGCCAGCATCGGACAGGGAATGCGGAACACTGAAGCTTTCTTT
. TRBJ2-1 once TRBV27 CASWTQQGRTQFF TGTGCCAGCTGGACCCAGCAGGGTCGGACCCAGTTCTTC
. TRBJ1-2 . TRBV7-9 CASSGVHPLANYGYTF TGTGCCAGCAGCGGCGTCCACCCGTTAGCTAACTATGGCTACACCTTC
. TRBJ2-2 once TRBV6-6 CASSSVHTGELFF TGTGCCAGCAGTTCCGTCCACACCGGGGAGCTGTTTTTT
. TRBJ1-1 . TRBV15 CATSSLGLATWNTEAFF TGTGCCACCAGCAGCTTGGGCCTCGCGACGTGGAACACTGAAGCTTTCTTT
. TRBJ2-7 few TRBV20-1 CSARDGIGGNYEQYF TGCAGTGCTAGAGATGGGATCGGCGGGAACTACGAGCAGTACTTC
. TRBJ1-2 few TRBV12-3/TRBV12-4 CASLRSAGNGYTF TGTGCCAGCCTCCGGTCGGCAGGGAATGGCTACACCTTC
TRBD1 TRBJ1-1 few TRBV29-1 CSVETLHRGNTEAFF TGCAGCGTTGAAACCCTTCACAGGGGCAACACTGAAGCTTTCTTT
. TRBJ2-5 once TRBV6-6 CASSRLQESGETQYF TGTGCCAGCAGCCGCCTCCAGGAGAGTGGGGAGACCCAGTACTTC
TRBD2 TRBJ2-1 . TRBV29-1 CSVGLAYNEQFF TGCAGCGTCGGACTAGCGTACAATGAGCAGTTCTTC
. TRBJ1-5 . TRBV7-8 CASSPAPILNQPQHF TGTGCCAGCAGCCCCGCCCCGATTCTAAATCAGCCCCAGCATTTT
. TRBJ2-1 . TRBV7-9 CASSFSGLMNNEQFF TGTGCCAGCAGCTTCTCTGGACTGATGAACAATGAGCAGTTCTTC
TRBD2 TRBJ2-5 . TRBV29-1 CSHRGTSGTSYNEQYF TGCAGTCATCGGGGGACTAGCGGAACATCCTACAATGAGCAGTACTTC